These T cell receptor beta chains were read from a single sample in a study of cytomegalovirus exposure and HLA in healthy donors. TCRdb's table, derived via immunoSEQ multiplex PCR, lists solely in-frame clones and lacks some. The sample lists 240,000 or so clones, approximately 84% occurring once. What was sequenced was PBMCs. The receptor source for this set is a woman aged 25 to 39 in good health and CMV-seropositive. Each CDR3 is given with its conserved first and last residue. The D gene is left open where the match is weak. Clone size is given for some rows only: seen once, a few or many times, or a class if the clone is expanded.

j_gene	len	abundance	d_gene	v_gene	CDR3nt	CDR3aa
TRBJ1-1	15	NA	NA	TRBV21-1	TGTGCCAGCAGCAAAGGCGGGGGAACCCACACTGAAGCTTTCTTT	CASSKGGGTHTEAFF
TRBJ1-4	15	once	TRBD1	TRBV12-5	TGTGCTAGTGCCGAGGGACAGGCAACTAATGAAAAACTGTTTTTT	CASAEGQATNEKLFF
TRBJ2-1	14	NA	TRBD1	TRBV28	TGTGCCAGCAGAATGGGACAGCTCCCCAATGAGCAGTTCTTC	CASRMGQLPNEQFF
TRBJ1-2	14	NA	NA	TRBV19	TGTGCCAGTAGTGTGGCGGCTACTAACTATGGCTACACCTTC	CASSVAATNYGYTF
TRBJ2-1	17	NA	TRBD2	TRBV4-1	TGCGCCAGCAGCCAAGAGTTTTCGGGGGGGTCCTACAATGAGCAGTTCTTC	CASSQEFSGGSYNEQFF
TRBJ1-1	13	NA	TRBD1	TRBV5-1	TGCGCCAGCAGCCCACAGGGGTCCACTGAAGCTTTCTTT	CASSPQGSTEAFF
TRBJ1-4	18	NA	NA	TRBV27	TGTGCCAGCAGTTTCTCTCGGCGGGGGGGCTCAACTAATGAAAAACTGTTTTTT	CASSFSRRGGSTNEKLFF
TRBJ2-7	15	NA	NA	TRBV27	TGTGCCAGCAGTTTTAAGGGGGTTGGCAGCTACGAGCAGTACTTC	CASSFKGVGSYEQYF
TRBJ2-5	17	once	TRBD2	TRBV5-1	TGCGCCAGCAGTTCGGGGACTAGCGGGGTGGGAAGAGAGACCCAGTACTTC	CASSSGTSGVGRETQYF
TRBJ1-2	10	few	NA	TRBV20-1	TGCAGTGAGAGTCGTTATGGCTACACCTTC	CSESRYGYTF
TRBJ1-5	13	NA	NA	TRBV30	TGTGCCTGGAGGCCCGGGGTAGGACAGCCCCAGCATTTT	CAWRPGVGQPQHF
TRBJ1-1	14	NA	NA	TRBV30	TGTGCCTGGATCTTAATTCAGGGAAACACTGAAGCTTTCTTT	CAWILIQGNTEAFF
TRBJ2-7	21	NA	TRBD2	TRBV7-8	TGTGCCAGCAGCTTAGAGTCTAAGGTGGGGCGGGGGGGATACATTTACCTGGAGCAGTACTTC	CASSLESKVGRGGYIYLEQYF
TRBJ2-7	11	NA	NA	TRBV6-5	TGTGCCAGCAATGGAGGGCACGAGCAGTACTTC	CASNGGHEQYF
TRBJ2-7	14	NA	TRBD1	TRBV27	TGTGCCAGCAGTTTGGGACAGGGGGCCTACGAGCAGTACTTC	CASSLGQGAYEQYF
TRBJ2-1	16	NA	NA	TRBV9	TGTGCCAGCAGCGTAGCTGGGGTCAGGGGCCTCAATGAGCAGTTCTTC	CASSVAGVRGLNEQFF
TRBJ2-7	15	NA	NA	TRBV28	TGTGCCAGCAGTTCCCGACAGGACCTACTCTACGAGCAGTACTTC	CASSSRQDLLYEQYF
TRBJ1-4	15	NA	TRBD1	TRBV29-1	TGCAGCGTTGAACTAGGGGGCTTAGCTAATGAAAAACTGTTTTTT	CSVELGGLANEKLFF
TRBJ2-7	18	NA	TRBD2	TRBV27	TGTGCCAGCAGTTCGACCGAATTAGCGGGAAGGACGTCCTACGAGCAGTACTTC	CASSSTELAGRTSYEQYF
TRBJ1-5	15	NA	NA	TRBV2	TGTGCCAGCAGCCCCCTGGGCGCTTCAGGGCAGCCCCAGCATTTT	CASSPLGASGQPQHF
TRBJ1-1	14	NA	TRBD1	TRBV6-5	TGTGCCAGCAGTTTCGAACAGGGGATCACTGAAGCTTTCTTT	CASSFEQGITEAFF
TRBJ1-1	14	NA	NA	TRBV11-2	TGTGCCAGCAGCTTAGATCCAGTGAACACTGAAGCTTTCTTT	CASSLDPVNTEAFF
TRBJ2-7	16	NA	TRBD1	TRBV28	TGTGCCAGCAGTTCCGTAGACAGGGGAAAGGCCTACGAGCAGTACTTC	CASSSVDRGKAYEQYF
TRBJ1-2	13	NA	NA	TRBV11-2	TGTGCCAGCAGCTTAGTCAGGGACTATGGCTACACCTTC	CASSLVRDYGYTF
TRBJ1-5	15	once	NA	TRBV28	TGTGCCAGCAGCCCGATCGACGGTCCCTCGGGGCCCCAGCATTTT	CASSPIDGPSGPQHF
TRBJ2-1	18	NA	TRBD2	TRBV18	TGTGCCAGCTCACCAGAATTCCAGGGTACTAGCGGGAGTCATGAGCAGTTCTTC	CASSPEFQGTSGSHEQFF
TRBJ2-3	16	NA	NA	TRBV13	TGTGCCAGCAGCTTAAGTCTGACTAGGGTTACAGATACGCAGTATTTT	CASSLSLTRVTDTQYF
TRBJ1-5	14	NA	TRBD1	TRBV5-6	TGTGCCAGCAGCAGACGGACAGGGAGTCAGCCCCAGCATTTT	CASSRRTGSQPQHF
TRBJ2-4	14	few	TRBD2	TRBV9	TGTGCCAGCAGCCCAACTAGCGGGAGTGCCATTCAGTACTTC	CASSPTSGSAIQYF
TRBJ2-3	14	NA	NA	TRBV5-1	TGCGCCAGCAGACTCACCACCTCCACAGATACGCAGTATTTT	CASRLTTSTDTQYF
TRBJ2-7	14	NA	NA	TRBV5-1	TGCGCCAGCGGCGACGGGAGCTTTTCCTACGAGCAGTACTTC	CASGDGSFSYEQYF
TRBJ2-7	14	NA	TRBD1	TRBV7-6	TGTGCCAGCAGCCAGACAGGGGGGAACTACGAGCAGTACTTC	CASSQTGGNYEQYF
TRBJ2-3	14	NA	NA	TRBV25-1	TGTGCCAGCAGTGATAGGGGATCCGGGGATACGCAGTATTTT	CASSDRGSGDTQYF
TRBJ1-5	14	NA	NA	TRBV30	TGTGCCTGGAGTGCCGGACAGTTGGATCAGCCCCAGCATTTT	CAWSAGQLDQPQHF
TRBJ2-7	13	once	TRBD1	TRBV9	TGTGCCAGCAGCGCCTTACAGGGGTACGAGCAGTACTTC	CASSALQGYEQYF